This TCR beta chain was obtained from a study of T cells in Graves' hyperthyroidism and ophthalmopathy. The study's findings and limits: Ophthalmopathy stood apart from stable hyperthyroidism in a 13 V-J model. Blood also showed most of the thyroid clonotypes that were expanded above 0.001.

This clonotype was found many times. The antigen remains unidentified. The germline V gene encodes CDR1 SNHLY and CDR2 FYNNEI. The CDR3 totals 14 residues. Trimming removed 1 base at V and 5 bases at J, with 11 bases between. TCR beta CDR3 regions were amplified from RNA transcripts. Using the HTBI primer set, a first-round RT-PCR was run on the TCR CDR3. MiXCR was run by TCRdb on the multiplex PCR reads, yielding one entry per CDR3 protein. The sample shows some 700,000 distinct CDR3 sequences, 15% to 20% of them seen only once. The clonotype originates from a man aged 50-59 years with Graves' hyperthyroidism. The chain employs TRBV2 and TRBJ2-5, with D hard to call. The sequencing input was blood. The CDR3: CASSEGPFTETQYF. The CDR3, as DNA: TGTGCCAGCAGTGAAGGCCCCTTCACGGAGACCCAGTACTTC.